The T cell receptor beta chain under discussion was sequenced for a study of blood T cell repertoires in COVID-19. Overall study context: From the United States, Italy and Spain came samples of acute and convalescent COVID-19.

In the original processing: Estimation of nucleated cell counts relied on the amplification of reference gene primers. Assay: immunoSEQ multiplex PCR; the TCRdb copy retains only in-frame clones and omits some. The V and J calls and clone size are taken from that table; D and trimming were inferred from the DNA. The table shows roughly 100,000 clones, with approximately 92% occurring only once. Per the germline V gene, CDR1 is SGHRS and CDR2 is YFSETQ. The CDR3 has 16 residues. Trimming left V 6 bases short and J 2 bases short, with 19 bases between. This chain connects TRBV5-1 to TRBJ2-3; D remains ambiguous. The receptor was isolated from a man aged 18-30 years with acute or convalescent COVID-19. The sequenced sample consisted of peripheral blood. The DNA for the CDR3 is TGCGCCAGCACCACTATACCCGCTACTGCCACAGATACGCAGTATTTT. Translated: CASTTIPATATDTQYF.